A selection of T cell receptor beta chains follows, all from one sample in a study of T cells after yellow fever vaccination. MiXCR was run by TCRdb on the 5' RACE reads, yielding one entry per CDR3 protein. The sample has a few hundred thousand distinct CDR3 sequences, about 15% seen once; the top ten hold 17%. The material was PBMCs, obtained about 5 days after the first yellow fever vaccination. These TCRs come from a man aged 18-30 years who received the YFV17D yellow fever vaccine. Both conserved end residues are part of each CDR3. D genes are given only for firm matches. Where a row states a size, it is once, few, many or the class of an expanded clone; other rows omit it.

j_gene,v_gene,abundance,d_gene,CDR3nt,CDR3aa
TRBJ2-6,TRBV6-1,few,NA,TGTGCCAGCTCTAGTTCGGGTGCCCCAATCTTGGCCAACGTCCTGACTTTC,CASSSSGAPILANVLTF
TRBJ2-3,TRBV7-2,many,TRBD2,TGTGCCAGCAGCCCCGGACTAGCGTCAGATACGCAGTATTTT,CASSPGLASDTQYF
TRBJ1-5,TRBV12-3/TRBV12-4,NA,NA,TGTGCCAGCAGCCCAGGGTTTTTGTTTCAGCCCCAGCATTTT,CASSPGFLFQPQHF
TRBJ1-6,TRBV7-2,NA,NA,TGTGCCAGCAGCTTAACATGGCCCGACTCACCCCTCCACTTT,CASSLTWPDSPLHF
TRBJ1-1,TRBV5-1,few,NA,TGCGCCAGCAGCTTGGCCCAAGACAGACGAGCTTTCTTT,CASSLAQDRRAFF
TRBJ1-4,TRBV7-9,few,NA,TGTGCCAGCAGCTTAGTAAGGGACACTAATGAAAAACTGTTTTTT,CASSLVRDTNEKLFF
TRBJ1-4,TRBV30,few,NA,TGTGCCTGGAGTGTAGGGGCATATGAAAAACTGTTTTTT,CAWSVGAYEKLFF
TRBJ1-2,TRBV4-2,NA,NA,TGTGCCAGCAGCCAAGATAAGGGGCGCTATGGCTACACCTTC,CASSQDKGRYGYTF
TRBJ2-3,TRBV6-2/TRBV6-3,NA,TRBD2,TGTGCCAGCAGTTATCGGGGGGGTGATGATACGCAGTATTTT,CASSYRGGDDTQYF
TRBJ2-3,TRBV7-9,NA,NA,TGTGCCAGCACGTGGGGTGTGGAATCAGATACGCAGTATTTT,CASTWGVESDTQYF
TRBJ2-7,TRBV4-1,NA,TRBD2,TGCGCCAGCAGCCAATCAGCGGGGGGCTCCTACGAGCAGTACTTC,CASSQSAGGSYEQYF
TRBJ2-5,TRBV21-1,NA,NA,TGTGGCAGCAACCCCGGGACAGGGGGCCTAGAACAAGAGACCCAGTACTTC,CGSNPGTGGLEQETQYF
TRBJ2-5,TRBV5-1,NA,NA,TGCGCCAGCAGCCGACAGCCAGACCAAGAGACCCAGTACTTC,CASSRQPDQETQYF
TRBJ2-5,TRBV5-4,few,TRBD1,TGTGCCAGCACCATTAGAAGGGGGCCTCAAGAGACCCAGTACTTC,CASTIRRGPQETQYF
TRBJ1-4,TRBV20-1,few,TRBD1,TGCAGTGCTCTCAGGGGGGAAAAACTGTTTTTT,CSALRGEKLFF
TRBJ2-1,TRBV5-6,NA,NA,TGTGCCAGCAGCCTTTATAACGGGAATGAGCAGTTCTTC,CASSLYNGNEQFF